A selection of T cell receptor beta chains follows, all from one sample in a study of blood T cell repertoires in COVID-19. The assay was immunoSEQ multiplex PCR, and TCRdb's table has in-frame clones only and misses some. The table has roughly 250,000 clones, more than 75% seen once. Sample: PBMCs or T cells enriched from blood (not recorded which). The receptors come from a woman between 40 and 50 years old with acute COVID-19. CDR3s include the opening cysteine and the closing phenylalanine or tryptophan. D genes are given only for firm matches. Rows may omit the clone size; those that give it use once, few, many or a size class.

D gene,J gene,V gene,clone size,CDR3 protein,CDR3 DNA
.,TRBJ2-7,TRBV28,.,CASSSSGGSYEQYF,TGTGCCAGCAGTTCGTCCGGGGGCTCCTACGAGCAGTACTTC
.,TRBJ1-1,TRBV13,.,CASSLQQNTEAFF,TGTGCCAGCAGCCTACAGCAGAACACTGAAGCTTTCTTT
TRBD2,TRBJ2-1,TRBV19,.,CASSISSGRGHEQFF,TGTGCCAGTAGCATCTCTAGCGGGAGAGGACATGAGCAGTTCTTC
TRBD2,TRBJ2-7,TRBV5-1,.,CASSKLAGGEYEQYF,TGCGCCAGCAGCAAACTAGCGGGAGGGGAATACGAGCAGTACTTC
TRBD1,TRBJ1-1,TRBV29-1,.,CSVGIRDRGAYEAFF,TGCAGCGTTGGCATCCGGGACAGGGGCGCGTATGAAGCTTTCTTT
TRBD2,TRBJ2-1,TRBV11-2,.,CASTPTSRSYNEQFF,TGTGCCAGCACCCCGACTAGCAGAAGCTACAATGAGCAGTTCTTC
TRBD1,TRBJ1-5,TRBV5-1,.,CASSLIGTVDDSNQPQHF,TGCGCCAGCAGCTTGATTGGGACAGTAGATGATAGCAATCAGCCCCAGCATTTT
.,TRBJ2-7,TRBV12-5,.,CASGRLGGEQYF,TGTGCTAGTGGCCGTCTCGGGGGAGAGCAGTACTTC
TRBD1,TRBJ1-1,TRBV3-1/TRBV3-2,once,CASSQRTGGSGTEAFF,TGTGCCAGCAGCCAAAGGACAGGGGGCTCAGGCACTGAAGCTTTCTTT
TRBD1,TRBJ1-3,TRBV7-8,.,CASSFTGVSGNTIYF,TGTGCCAGCAGCTTTACAGGGGTCTCTGGAAACACCATATATTTT
TRBD1,TRBJ1-2,TRBV18,.,CASSPQGQAGYTF,TGTGCCAGCTCACCACAGGGACAGGCTGGCTACACCTTC
.,TRBJ2-7,TRBV9,.,CASSVVPGSPHEQYF,TGTGCCAGCAGCGTAGTTCCCGGGAGTCCCCACGAGCAGTACTTC
TRBD1,TRBJ1-3,TRBV4-1,.,CASSFSRDREGNTIYF,TGCGCCAGCAGCTTCTCCCGGGACAGGGAGGGAAACACCATATATTTT
TRBD2,TRBJ2-1,TRBV11-3,.,CASSTPLGSGRGNEQFF,TGTGCCAGCAGCACCCCCTTAGGTAGCGGGAGGGGGAATGAGCAGTTCTTC
TRBD2,TRBJ2-5,TRBV5-8,.,CASSLGVAGGIQETQYF,TGTGCCAGCAGCTTGGGAGTGGCGGGAGGTATCCAAGAGACCCAGTACTTC
.,TRBJ2-1,TRBV7-7,.,CASSWGRTNEQFF,TGTGCTAGCAGCTGGGGCAGGACCAATGAGCAGTTCTTC
.,TRBJ2-7,TRBV6-2/TRBV6-3,.,CASSPSSYEQYF,TGTGCCAGCAGTCCCAGTTCCTACGAGCAGTACTTC
.,TRBJ1-1,TRBV5-6,.,CASSLGPRATEAFF,TGTGCCAGCAGCTTGGGGCCCAGGGCGACTGAAGCTTTCTTT
.,TRBJ1-2,TRBV18,.,CASSLLRANYGYTF,TGTGCCAGCTCACTACTGCGGGCCAACTATGGCTACACCTTC
.,TRBJ1-3,TRBV2,.,CASSRDIGNTIYF,TGTGCCAGCAGTCGGGACATCGGAAACACCATATATTTT
TRBD2,TRBJ2-1,TRBV9,.,CASSVTSSGNGEQFF,TGTGCCAGCAGCGTGACATCTAGCGGGAACGGTGAGCAGTTCTTC
TRBD1,TRBJ1-4,TRBV15,.,CATSIGQGATNEKLFF,TGTGCCACCAGCATAGGACAGGGGGCAACTAATGAAAAACTGTTTTTT
TRBD2,TRBJ2-3,TRBV3-1/TRBV3-2,once,CASSPLAVTDTQYF,TGTGCCAGCAGCCCACTAGCGGTCACAGATACGCAGTATTTT
TRBD1,TRBJ1-1,TRBV9,.,CASSAFTGGNTEAFF,TGTGCCAGCAGCGCCTTCACAGGGGGGAACACTGAAGCTTTCTTT
TRBD2,TRBJ2-4,TRBV25-1,.,CASSAGGAKNIQYF,TGTGCCAGCAGTGCCGGGGGGGCCAAAAACATTCAGTACTTC
.,TRBJ2-1,TRBV19,.,CASSESQSSYNEQFF,TGTGCCAGTAGTGAATCACAGAGCTCCTACAATGAGCAGTTCTTC
.,TRBJ1-1,TRBV3-1/TRBV3-2,.,CASSRSTLMNTEAFF,TGTGCCAGCAGCCGGTCTACCCTGATGAACACTGAAGCTTTCTTT
TRBD2,TRBJ2-1,TRBV24-1,.,CATSDLAGVNEQFF,TGTGCCACCAGTGATCTAGCGGGAGTGAATGAGCAGTTCTTC
TRBD2,TRBJ2-3,TRBV11-3,.,CASSLRLAGERDTQYF,TGTGCCAGCAGCCTCCGACTAGCGGGAGAACGAGATACGCAGTATTTT
TRBD2,TRBJ2-5,TRBV11-3,once,CASSLGLAGVVETQYF,TGTGCCAGCAGCCTTGGACTAGCGGGAGTCGTGGAGACCCAGTACTTC
TRBD1,TRBJ1-1,TRBV2,once,CASSERGLTEAFF,TGTGCCAGCAGTGAAAGGGGGCTTACTGAAGCTTTCTTT
TRBD1,TRBJ1-1,TRBV7-9,.,CASSRGTGAGGTEAFF,TGTGCCAGCAGCAGGGGGACAGGGGCGGGTGGCACTGAAGCTTTCTTT
TRBD2,TRBJ2-1,TRBV6-2/TRBV6-3,once,CASSQGLGREQFF,TGTGCCAGCAGTCAGGGACTAGGAAGGGAGCAGTTCTTC
TRBD1,TRBJ2-7,TRBV11-3,once,CASTERQGTTSYEQYF,TGTGCCAGCACCGAAAGACAGGGGACGACATCCTACGAGCAGTACTTC
.,TRBJ1-4,TRBV5-1,.,CASSLGRVTNEKLFF,TGCGCCAGCAGCTTGGGGAGGGTAACTAATGAAAAACTGTTTTTT
.,TRBJ1-1,TRBV5-8,.,CASSHKNGHPGSTEAFF,TGTGCCAGCAGCCATAAGAACGGACATCCCGGGAGCACTGAAGCTTTCTTT
.,TRBJ1-5,TRBV6-5,.,CASNLEQGPNQPQHF,TGTGCCAGCAATCTTGAACAGGGACCCAATCAGCCCCAGCATTTT
.,TRBJ1-6,TRBV2,.,CASSRGDSPLHF,TGTGCCAGCAGTCGGGGGGACTCACCCCTCCACTTT
.,TRBJ2-7,TRBV5-4,few,CASSFSKNEQYF,TGTGCCAGCAGCTTTTCTAAAAACGAGCAGTACTTC
TRBD2,TRBJ2-2,TRBV2,.,CASSFIGTSGNTGELFF,TGTGCCAGCAGCTTCATTGGGACTAGCGGGAACACCGGGGAGCTGTTTTTT
.,TRBJ2-5,TRBV11-1,.,CASSLQRGYQETQYF,TGTGCCAGCAGCTTGCAAAGGGGGTACCAAGAGACCCAGTACTTC
.,TRBJ1-1,TRBV19,.,CASSIVNSDTEAFF,TGTGCCAGTAGTATTGTAAATAGTGACACTGAAGCTTTCTTT
.,TRBJ1-4,TRBV30,.,CAWSVPGRVAKLFF,TGTGCCTGGAGTGTACCGGGCAGGGTGGCAAAACTGTTTTTT
.,TRBJ1-2,TRBV5-5,.,CASSLDMLYGYTF,TGTGCCAGCAGCTTGGACATGCTCTATGGCTACACCTTC
.,TRBJ1-1,TRBV10-1,.,CASSESRHPSTEAFF,TGCGCCAGCAGTGAGTCCCGACATCCGAGCACTGAAGCTTTCTTT
TRBD1,TRBJ2-1,TRBV7-3,.,CASSTRTGEQFF,TGTGCCAGCAGCACGCGGACAGGGGAGCAGTTCTTC